This T cell receptor beta chain is drawn from a study of CD8+ T cells in alopecia areata. Study-level findings and limits: It was lesional scalp, especially alopecia totalis/universalis, that showed higher clonality than normal scalp.

Extracted RNA was reverse transcribed, and the resulting cDNA served as sequencing template. The data were produced by immunoSEQ multiplex PCR, yet TCRdb's version contains in-frame clones alone and is incomplete. Of over 110,000 clones in the sample, around 51% were seen once. Remarks on this clone: Its antigen is still unknown.

Those with alopecia areata gave lesional scalp punch biopsies and peripheral blood. PBMCs, the starting material, were the source of sorted CD4+ and CD8+ T cells. The TCR was taken from a human donor with alopecia areata. This material consisted of CD4+ T cells sorted from blood, taken at week 0.

This chain's CDR3 is CASSSERGGETQYF. In nucleotides, the CDR3 is TGCGCCAGCAGCTCAGAGCGGGGTGGAGAGACCCAGTACTTC. This rearrangement joins TRBV5-1 to TRBJ2-5, with TRBD2 identical over 7 bases. This CDR3 region has 14 residues. V lost 3 bases to trimming and J lost 4 bases; unmatched junction nucleotides: 6. The germline CDR1 and CDR2 sequences are SGHRS and YFSETQ.